A selection of T cell receptor beta chains follows, all from one sample in a study of cytomegalovirus exposure and HLA in healthy donors. Method: immunoSEQ multiplex PCR; TCRdb's copy keeps in-frame clones and lacks some. The sample yields 85,000 to 100,000 clones, about 79% seen once. Sequences were obtained from PBMCs. All receptors come from a male donor in good health and CMV-seropositive. Each CDR3 is given with its conserved first and last residue. The order of the fields is D gene, J gene, clone size, V gene, CDR3 protein, CDR3 DNA. D genes are given only for firm matches. Clone size is given for some rows only: seen once, a few or many times, or a class if the clone is expanded.

TRBD1	TRBJ2-7	NA	TRBV2	CASSGDSEQYF	TGTGCCAGCTCCGGGGACAGCGAGCAGTACTTC
NA	TRBJ2-7	once	TRBV29-1	CSVDEGVGSYEQYF	TGCAGCGTCGACGAGGGAGTGGGCTCCTACGAGCAGTACTTC
NA	TRBJ2-7	NA	TRBV30	CAWSNIRGGQYF	TGTGCCTGGAGTAACATAAGGGGCGGGCAGTACTTC
NA	TRBJ1-5	NA	TRBV4-2	CASSQPGNQPQHF	TGTGCCAGCAGCCAGCCGGGCAATCAGCCCCAGCATTTT
TRBD1	TRBJ1-2	NA	TRBV7-3	CASSLTGSSANYGYTF	TGTGCCAGCAGTTTGACAGGGTCCTCAGCTAACTATGGCTACACCTTC
TRBD1	TRBJ1-2	NA	TRBV4-2	CASSFTGQGRYGGGYTF	TGTGCCAGCAGCTTTACGGGACAGGGGAGGTACGGGGGGGGCTACACCTTC
NA	TRBJ2-2	NA	TRBV30	CAWGTGWNTGELFF	TGTGCCTGGGGCACAGGGTGGAACACCGGGGAGCTGTTTTTT
TRBD1	TRBJ1-6	NA	TRBV5-4	CASSGFGTANSPLHF	TGTGCCAGCAGCGGGTTCGGGACAGCGAATTCACCCCTCCACTTT
TRBD1	TRBJ1-2	NA	TRBV18	CASSPSDRGNYGYTF	TGTGCCAGCTCACCTTCGGACAGGGGGAACTATGGCTACACCTTC
TRBD1	TRBJ1-1	NA	TRBV6-1	CASSERGRNTEAFF	TGTGCCAGCAGTGAGAGGGGGCGGAACACTGAAGCTTTCTTT
NA	TRBJ2-5	NA	TRBV12-5	CASGPRGGETQYF	TGTGCTAGTGGTCCGAGGGGGGGGGAGACCCAGTACTTC
TRBD2	TRBJ2-5	NA	TRBV7-2	CASSLQRGGRETQYF	TGTGCCAGCAGCTTACAGCGGGGGGGGCGAGAGACCCAGTACTTC
TRBD1	TRBJ1-2	NA	TRBV30	CAWRGIKGQGVKDGYTF	TGTGCCTGGAGAGGGATTAAGGGACAGGGGGTGAAAGACGGCTACACCTTC
TRBD2	TRBJ2-3	NA	TRBV9	CASSPRLAATDTQYF	TGTGCCAGCAGCCCGCGACTAGCGGCCACAGATACGCAGTATTTT
TRBD1	TRBJ1-1	NA	TRBV5-1	CASSLGQGGEAFF	TGCGCCAGCAGCCTTGGACAGGGGGGTGAAGCTTTCTTT
NA	TRBJ1-3	NA	TRBV19	CASSGRNSGNTIYF	TGTGCCAGTAGTGGGAGGAACTCTGGAAACACCATATATTTT
NA	TRBJ2-7	NA	TRBV9	CASSPSGRNYEQYF	TGTGCCAGCAGCCCATCCGGGAGAAACTACGAGCAGTACTTC
TRBD1	TRBJ2-5	NA	TRBV5-1	CASSPQGAETQYF	TGCGCCAGCAGCCCTCAGGGGGCAGAGACCCAGTACTTC
NA	TRBJ1-1	NA	TRBV30	CAWGRTVWMTEAFF	TGTGCCTGGGGGAGGACGGTTTGGATGACTGAAGCTTTCTTT
NA	TRBJ1-1	NA	TRBV9	CASSQSEAVNTEAFF	TGTGCCAGCAGCCAGAGTGAGGCAGTGAACACTGAAGCTTTCTTT
TRBD1	TRBJ2-1	NA	TRBV30	CAFRQGVYNEQFF	TGTGCCTTCAGACAGGGGGTCTACAATGAGCAGTTCTTC
TRBD1	TRBJ1-5	NA	TRBV19	CASSTRSYTGGNQPQHF	TGTGCCAGTAGTACCCGCTCATACACAGGGGGCAATCAGCCCCAGCATTTT
NA	TRBJ1-4	NA	TRBV19	CASSLRRALGEGLFF	TGTGCCAGTAGTCTGCGCCGGGCCCTCGGAGAGGGACTGTTTTTT
NA	TRBJ2-5	NA	TRBV6-5	CASSYGGLPRGTQYF	TGTGCCAGCAGTTACGGGGGACTCCCCCGAGGGACCCAGTACTTC
NA	TRBJ1-2	NA	TRBV5-8	CASSLGQILYGYTF	TGTGCCAGCAGCTTGGGACAGATACTCTATGGCTACACCTTC
TRBD1	TRBJ1-6	NA	TRBV19	CASSRSQGWESPLHF	TGTGCCAGTAGTAGATCACAGGGGTGGGAGTCACCCCTCCACTTT
NA	TRBJ2-2	NA	TRBV29-1	CSAAATLANTGELFF	TGCAGCGCCGCTGCCACTCTTGCGAACACCGGGGAGCTGTTTTTT
NA	TRBJ1-1	NA	TRBV21-1	CASSKALFNSLNTEAFF	TGTGCCAGCAGCAAAGCGCTTTTTAACAGCCTGAACACTGAAGCTTTCTTT
TRBD2	TRBJ2-1	NA	TRBV27	CASTPSGEEDYNEQFF	TGTGCCAGCACCCCAAGCGGGGAAGAGGACTACAATGAGCAGTTCTTC
TRBD1	TRBJ1-3	NA	TRBV9	CASSAGQGDGNTIYF	TGTGCCAGCAGCGCGGGACAGGGGGACGGAAACACCATATATTTT
NA	TRBJ1-2	NA	TRBV5-1	CASSLGAGNGYTF	TGCGCCAGCAGCTTGGGTGCGGGCAATGGCTACACCTTC
NA	TRBJ1-1	NA	TRBV5-6	CASSYTDEAFF	TGTGCCAGCAGCTATACAGACGAAGCTTTCTTT
TRBD1	TRBJ2-7	NA	TRBV7-6	CASSSGRGQSPYEQYF	TGTGCCAGCAGCTCGGGCCGGGGACAGTCGCCCTACGAGCAGTACTTC
NA	TRBJ1-1	NA	TRBV27	CASSWAVNTEAFF	TGTGCCAGCAGTTGGGCAGTGAACACTGAAGCTTTCTTT
TRBD1	TRBJ1-2	NA	TRBV19	CASSVGQGATYGYTF	TGTGCCAGTAGTGTGGGACAGGGGGCAACCTATGGCTACACCTTC
NA	TRBJ2-7	NA	TRBV30	CASRRQGSSYEQYF	TGTGCCTCCCGGCGGCAGGGAAGCTCCTACGAGCAGTACTTC
NA	TRBJ2-5	once	TRBV7-9	CASSLVAARQETQYF	TGTGCCAGCAGCTTAGTAGCAGCAAGACAAGAGACCCAGTACTTC
NA	TRBJ2-7	NA	TRBV18	CASSPELSYEQYF	TGTGCCAGCTCTCCAGAGCTCTCCTACGAGCAGTACTTC
TRBD1	TRBJ1-5	NA	TRBV7-6	CASSLRTGGNQPQHF	TGTGCCAGCAGCTTGCGTACAGGGGGAAATCAGCCCCAGCATTTT